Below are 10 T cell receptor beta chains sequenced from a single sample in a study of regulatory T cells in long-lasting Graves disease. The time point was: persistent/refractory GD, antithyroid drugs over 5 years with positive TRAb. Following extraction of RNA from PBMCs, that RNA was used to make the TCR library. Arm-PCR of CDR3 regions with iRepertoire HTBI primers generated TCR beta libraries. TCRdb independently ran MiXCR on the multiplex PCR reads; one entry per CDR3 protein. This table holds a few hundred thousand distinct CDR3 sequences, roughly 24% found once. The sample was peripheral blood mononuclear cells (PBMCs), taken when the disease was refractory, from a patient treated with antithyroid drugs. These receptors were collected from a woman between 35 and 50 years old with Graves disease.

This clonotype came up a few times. The chain's CDR3 is CSVEDPGQGYEQYF. In DNA form, the CDR3 reads TGCAGCGTGGAGGACCCGGGACAGGGATACGAGCAGTACTTC. J is TRBJ2-7 and V is TRBV29-1; TRBD1 matches at 9 bases. V gave up 6 bases and J gave up 4 bases; unmatched junction bases: 10. Per the germline V gene, CDR1 is SQVTM and CDR2 is ANQGSEA. The CDR3 covers 14 residues.

CDR3 DNA: TGTGCCAGTGCACCAAACGGGTACAATCAGCCCCAGCATTTT. Its protein product is CASAPNGYNQPQHF. The chain carries TRBV2 and TRBJ1-5; D gene uncertain. This CDR3 has 14 residues. Germline V lookup: CDR1 SNHLY, CDR2 FYNNEI. V dropped 9 bases and J dropped 3 bases, with 15 bases sitting between them.

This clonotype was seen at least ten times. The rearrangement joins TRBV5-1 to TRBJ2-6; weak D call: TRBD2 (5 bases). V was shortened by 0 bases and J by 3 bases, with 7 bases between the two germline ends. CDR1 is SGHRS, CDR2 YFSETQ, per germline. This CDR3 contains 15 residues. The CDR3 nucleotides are TGCGCCAGCAGCTTGGACGGGATTGGGGCCAACGTCCTGACTTTC. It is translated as CASSLDGIGANVLTF. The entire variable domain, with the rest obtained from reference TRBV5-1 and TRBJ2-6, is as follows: KAGVTQTPRYLIKTRGQQVTLSCSPISGHRSVSWYQQTPGQGLQFLFEYFSETQRNKGNFPGRFSGRQFSNSRSEMNVSTLELGDSALYLCASSLDGIGANVLTFGAGSRLTVL.

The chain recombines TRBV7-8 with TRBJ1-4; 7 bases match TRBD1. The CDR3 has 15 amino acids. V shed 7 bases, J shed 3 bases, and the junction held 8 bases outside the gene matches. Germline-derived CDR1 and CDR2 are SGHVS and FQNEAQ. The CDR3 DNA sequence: TGTGCCAGCAAACAGGGGCGAACGGCTAATGAAAAACTGTTTTTT. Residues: CASKQGRTANEKLFF.

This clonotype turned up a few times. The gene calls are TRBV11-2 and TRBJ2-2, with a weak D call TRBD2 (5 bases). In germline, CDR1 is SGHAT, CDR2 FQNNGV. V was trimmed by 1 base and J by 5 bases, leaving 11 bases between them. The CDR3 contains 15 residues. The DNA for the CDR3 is TGTGCCAGCAGCTTAGGTGGGGAGAGGACCGGGGAGCTGTTTTTT. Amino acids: CASSLGGERTGELFF. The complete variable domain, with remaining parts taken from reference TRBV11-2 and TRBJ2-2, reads EAGVAQSPRYKIIEKRQSVAFWCNPISGHATLYWYQQILGQGPKLLIQFQNNGVVDDSQLPKDRFSAERLKGVDSTLKIQPAKLEDSAVYLCASSLGGERTGELFFGEGSRLTVL.

This CDR3 is CASRDGGLAETGELFF. Here the CDR3 DNA reads TGTGCCAGCAGAGACGGGGGACTAGCGGAGACCGGGGAGCTGTTTTTT. The V gene is TRBV6-1, the J gene TRBJ2-2; 11 nucleotides line up with TRBD2. Germline-derived CDR1 and CDR2 are MNHNS and SASEGT. The V and J ends lost 6 bases and 5 bases, in that order; junction bases with no gene match: 8. The length of the CDR3 is 16 residues.

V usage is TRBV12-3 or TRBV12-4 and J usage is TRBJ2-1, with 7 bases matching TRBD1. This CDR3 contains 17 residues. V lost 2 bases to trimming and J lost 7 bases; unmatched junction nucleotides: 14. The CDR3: CASSLTLQRSRGNEQFF. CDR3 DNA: TGTGCCAGCAGTTTAACGCTTCAGCGGTCCAGGGGGAATGAGCAGTTCTTC.

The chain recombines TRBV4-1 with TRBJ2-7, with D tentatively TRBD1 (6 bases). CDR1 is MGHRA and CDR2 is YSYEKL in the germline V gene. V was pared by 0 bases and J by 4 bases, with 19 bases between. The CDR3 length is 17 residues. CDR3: CASSQEENLIQGYEQYF. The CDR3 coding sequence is TGCGCCAGCAGCCAAGAAGAGAACCTAATCCAGGGGTACGAGCAGTACTTC.

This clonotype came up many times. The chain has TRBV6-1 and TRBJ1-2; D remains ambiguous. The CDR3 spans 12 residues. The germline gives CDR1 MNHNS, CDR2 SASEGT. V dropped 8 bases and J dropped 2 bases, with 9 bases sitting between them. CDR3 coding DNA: TGTGCCAGCCATGAGACGAACTATGGCTACACCTTC. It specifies CASHETNYGYTF.

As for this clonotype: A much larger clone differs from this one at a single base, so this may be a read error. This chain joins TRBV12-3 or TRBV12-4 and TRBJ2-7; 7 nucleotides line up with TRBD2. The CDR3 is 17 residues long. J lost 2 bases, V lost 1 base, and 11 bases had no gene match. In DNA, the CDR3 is TGTGCCAGCAGTTTAGAGGGAGGGCTAGCGCCGACCTACGAGCAGTACTTC. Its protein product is CASSLEGGLAPTYEQYF.